This T cell receptor (beta chain) was documented in a study of blood T cell repertoires in COVID-19. Study summary: The cDNA or gDNA used as material had been derived from T cells, B-cell-depleted T cells, or PBMCs.

The method was immunoSEQ multiplex PCR; TCRdb's version includes in-frame clones alone and lacks a portion of them. In the table there are some 200,000 clones, approximately 80% of which are singletons. The CDR3 consists of 12 residues. The trim removed 4 bases at V and 8 bases at J, leaving 2 bases unmatched. Germline V gives CDR1 KGHSH, CDR2 LQKENI. This TCR came from a middle-aged man who had recovered from COVID-19. The specimen was PBMCs or T cells enriched from blood (not recorded which). This chain joins TRBV18 and TRBJ1-1; TRBD1 matches 9 bases. The chain's CDR3 is CASSQGTGEAFF. The CDR3 region has the DNA TGTGCCAGCTCACAAGGGACAGGGGAAGCTTTCTTT.